Shown below are 27 T cell receptor beta chains from a single sample sequenced in a study of human T cells and chemical hapten exposure. This sample's time point: patch test 1, 2 weeks after DPC sensitization. This sample's treatment: therapeutic diphenylcyclopropenone sensitization with weekly scalp DPC. TCRdb passed the RACE reads through MiXCR, listing each CDR3 protein once. This table has fewer than 500,000 distinct CDR3 sequences, around 4.8% appearing once. The specimen was whole blood, collected in connection with sensitization to the hapten diphenylcyclopropenone (DPC). The source of these receptors is a woman in her 50s with alopecia areata. Some clones in this sample may be carry-over from other donors' samples.

This clonotype appeared a few times. J is TRBJ2-3 and V is TRBV7-2; 7 nucleotides align to TRBD1. V dropped 5 bases and J dropped 2; count of bases not matched to a gene: 10. The CDR3 is 16 residues long. Germline-derived CDR1 and CDR2 are SGHTA and FQGNSA. The CDR3 region is CASSRTGTVITDTQYF. CDR3 bases: TGTGCCAGCAGCCGTACCGGGACAGTGATCACAGATACGCAGTATTTT.

This clonotype was observed at least ten times. The rearrangement joins TRBV5-4 to TRBJ2-5, with 7 bases lining up with TRBD2. The CDR3 is 14 residues long. The junction had 4 bases not matched to a gene; V was cut back by 3 bases and J by 2 bases. CDR1 is SGHNT and CDR2 is YYREEE in the germline V gene (reference sequence). The CDR3 loop reads CASSSGLGQETQYF. CDR3 coding DNA: TGTGCCAGCAGCTCTGGACTAGGGCAAGAGACCCAGTACTTC.

Ten or more counts support this clonotype. V is TRBV27 and J is TRBJ1-6, with a possible D match to TRBD1 (6 bases). The CDR3 sequence is 13 residues long. The germline V gene has CDR1 MNHEY and CDR2 SMNVEV (reference sequence). V was shortened by 3 bases and J by 8 bases, with 8 bases between the two germline ends. CDR3 nucleotide sequence: TGTGCCAGCAGTTTGGCAGGGGATTCACCCCTCCACTTT. It encodes CASSLAGDSPLHF.

The table lists this clonotype with a few counts. The genes are TRBV12-3 or TRBV12-4 and TRBJ1-2; D unclear. V gave up 2 bases and J gave up 4 bases, with 11 bases separating them. CDR3 length: 14 amino acids. The CDR3 spells CASSLQLGTYGYTF. The CDR3 DNA follows: TGTGCCAGCAGTTTACAGTTGGGTACCTATGGCTACACCTTC.

This clonotype was counted at least ten times. The rearrangement joins TRBV4-3 to TRBJ2-7, with D tentatively TRBD1 (5 bases). Trimming removed 1 base at V and 3 bases at J, with 10 bases between. CDR3 size: 14 residues. CDR1 and CDR2 (germline): LGHNA, YSLEER. CDR3 nucleotide sequence: TGCGCCAGCAGCCAAGGGGGCGATATCTACGAGCAGTACTTC. Its translation is CASSQGGDIYEQYF.

The sample holds many counts of this clonotype. J is TRBJ2-1 and V is TRBV5-1; possible D gene TRBD1, 6 bases. This CDR3 has 15 residues. CDR1 is SGHRS, CDR2 YFSETQ, per germline. Deletions cut 3 bases from V and 0 bases from J, with 10 bases between. The CDR3 sequence is CASSWDISSYNEQFF. CDR3 bases: TGCGCCAGCAGCTGGGACATCAGCTCCTACAATGAGCAGTTCTTC.

This clonotype was picked up many times. The rearrangement joins TRBV6-2 or TRBV6-3 to TRBJ2-2; 8 bases agree with TRBD1. Germline-derived CDR1 and CDR2 are MNHEY and SVGEGT. The trim removed 10 bases at V and 2 bases at J, leaving 3 bases unmatched. CDR3 length: 13 amino acids. In DNA form, the CDR3 reads TGTGCCATCGGACAGGGAAACACCGGGGAGCTGTTTTTT. Amino acid sequence: CAIGQGNTGELFF.

This clonotype was seen repeatedly, ten times or more. The V and J genes are TRBV3-1 and TRBJ2-1; 7 bases map to TRBD1. V shed 5 bases, J shed 7 bases, and the junction held 8 bases outside the gene matches. The CDR3 sequence is 14 residues long. The germline V gene has CDR1 LGHDT and CDR2 YNNKEL (reference sequence). CDR3 region: CASSSSTGRNEQFF. The CDR3 coding sequence is TGTGCCAGCAGCTCCTCGACAGGGAGAAATGAGCAGTTCTTC.

The chain employs TRBV5-6 and TRBJ1-3, with 7 bases aligning to TRBD1. Per germline, CDR1 SGHDT and CDR2 YYEEEE. The trim removed 4 bases at V and 0 bases at J, leaving 10 bases unmatched. The length of the CDR3 is 17 residues. As DNA, the CDR3 is TGTGCCAGCAGCGCGTCGACAGGGAGGCCCTCTGGAAACACCATATATTTT. Translation gives CASSASTGRPSGNTIYF.

This clonotype has ten or more counts. The V call is TRBV7-9, the J call TRBJ2-3; D unclear. The CDR3 extends over 14 amino acids. Germline V gene data show CDR1 as SEHNR and CDR2 as FQNEAQ (reference sequence). V shed 2 bases and J shed 4 bases, with 10 bases lying between them. This chain's CDR3 is CASSLSSTADTQYF. The CDR3 bases are TGTGCCAGCAGCTTATCCTCCACGGCAGATACGCAGTATTTT.

V usage is TRBV5-6 and J usage is TRBJ2-7; D might be TRBD1 (5 bases). The CDR3 is 14 residues long. Germline lookup yields CDR1 SGHDT and CDR2 YYEEEE. Trimming stripped 3 bases from V and 7 bases from J, with 17 bases between. As DNA, the CDR3 is TGTGCCAGCAGCTCCGGACATGTGGTCGGTGAGCAGTACTTC. It yields the protein CASSSGHVVGEQYF.

A few counts support this clonotype. This chain connects TRBV29-1 to TRBJ2-5; D is perhaps TRBD1 or TRBD2 (5 bases each). The CDR3 totals 12 residues. Deletions cut 4 bases from V and 5 bases from J, with 11 bases between. The germline V gene encodes CDR1 SQVTM and CDR2 ANQGSEA. CDR3 sequence (DNA): TGCAGCGTTGGGGGGTTCGGTGAGACCCAGTACTTC. This gives the protein CSVGGFGETQYF.

This clonotype was observed many times. This chain connects TRBV7-9 to TRBJ1-3; the match to TRBD1 covers 8 bases. The CDR3 contains 15 residues. Unmatched junction bases numbered 1, after V lost 3 bases and J lost 0 bases. Germline V lookup: CDR1 SEHNR, CDR2 FQNEAQ (reference sequence). The CDR3 loop reads CASSLDRASGNTIYF. The CDR3 nucleotides are TGTGCCAGCAGCTTGGACAGGGCCTCTGGAAACACCATATATTTT. Combining the CDR3 with reference TRBV7-9 and TRBJ1-3 gives the whole variable domain DTGVSQNPRHKITKRGQNVTFRCDPISEHNRLYWYRQTLGQGPEFLTYFQNEAQLEKSRLLSDRFSAERPKGSFSTLEIQRTEQGDSAMYLCASSLDRASGNTIYFGEGSWLTVV.

This clonotype has a handful of counts. For the CDR3, the DNA is TGTGCCAGCAGTTACTCTGGGGGGACCCAAACCTACGAGCAGTACTTC. It yields the protein CASSYSGGTQTYEQYF. The chain employs TRBV7-9 and TRBJ2-7; maybe TRBD2 (6 bases). Germline V gene data show CDR1 as SEHNR and CDR2 as FQNEAQ (reference sequence). Trimming left V 6 bases short and J 2 bases short, with 20 bases between. The CDR3 has 16 amino acids. Full variable domain (missing parts from reference TRBV7-9 and TRBJ2-7): DTGVSQNPRHKITKRGQNVTFRCDPISEHNRLYWYRQTLGQGPEFLTYFQNEAQLEKSRLLSDRFSAERPKGSFSTLEIQRTEQGDSAMYLCASSYSGGTQTYEQYFGPGTRLTVT.

This clonotype was seen a few times. The rearrangement links TRBV12-3 or TRBV12-4 to TRBJ2-7; TRBD1 aligns across 9 bases. This CDR3 region has 15 residues. V gave up 4 bases and J gave up 1 base; unmatched junction bases: 5. CDR3 bases: TGTGCCAGCAGTTCCACAGGGGGCAGGTCCTACGAGCAGTACTTC. It is translated as CASSSTGGRSYEQYF.

This clonotype was recorded many times. The rearrangement uses TRBV11-2 and TRBJ1-1; D gene uncertain. Germline CDR1 SGHAT, CDR2 FQNNGV. Trimming took off 4 bases at V and 1 base at J, with 10 bases between the two ends. This CDR3 contains 14 residues. The CDR3 is CASSSLRANTEAFF. The DNA of the CDR3 is TGTGCCAGCAGCTCATTACGGGCGAACACTGAAGCTTTCTTT. The full variable domain, its missing parts supplied by reference TRBV11-2 and TRBJ1-1, is EAGVAQSPRYKIIEKRQSVAFWCNPISGHATLYWYQQILGQGPKLLIQFQNNGVVDDSQLPKDRFSAERLKGVDSTLKIQPAKLEDSAVYLCASSSLRANTEAFFGQGTRLTVV.

The sample holds many counts of this clonotype. The genes are TRBV15 and TRBJ2-3; D may be TRBD1 or TRBD2 (5 bases each). Germline CDR1 LNHNV, CDR2 YYDKDF (reference sequence). CDR3 size: 16 residues. Deletions cut 0 bases from V and 6 bases from J, with 16 bases between. The CDR3 protein is CATSREGTDFTDTQYF. Written as DNA, the CDR3 is TGTGCCACCAGCAGAGAAGGGACGGACTTCACGGATACGCAGTATTTT. The variable domain in full, completed from reference TRBV15 and TRBJ2-3, reads DAMVIQNPRYQVTQFGKPVTLSCSQTLNHNVMYWYQQKSSQAPKLLFHYYDKDFNNEADTPDNFQSRRPNTSFCFLDIRSPGLGDTAMYLCATSREGTDFTDTQYFGPGTRLTVL.

This chain joins TRBV20-1 and TRBJ1-1; 11 nucleotides match TRBD1. The CDR3 runs to 15 residues. CDR1 and CDR2 from the germline V gene are DFQATT and SNEGSKA (reference sequence). J gave up 5 bases and V 6 bases, and 11 bases lay outside the gene matches. The CDR3 nucleotides are TGCAGTGCCTCGGACAGGGGGCGAGGAAGGACTGAAGCTTTCTTT. Translating it yields CSASDRGRGRTEAFF.

This chain connects TRBV6-5 to TRBJ2-7; 10 nucleotides match TRBD1. The CDR3 runs to 14 residues. With 5 bases clipped from V and 5 bases from J, the junction kept 6 bases outside the gene matches. The V gene's germline CDR1 is MNHEY and CDR2 SVGAGI. The CDR3 bases are TGTGCCAGCAGTCAACCGGGACAGGGGAACGAGCAGTACTTC. It yields the protein CASSQPGQGNEQYF.

This clonotype was observed many times. The chain is built from TRBV18 and TRBJ2-5; D not resolved. This CDR3 has 15 residues. Per the germline V gene, CDR1 is KGHSH and CDR2 is LQKENI. V was cut by 5 bases and J by 5 bases, with 18 bases left in between. CDR3 coding DNA: TGTGCCAGCTCAGGGAATGGCTTCCCCCTCGAGACCCAGTACTTC. Translated, it gives CASSGNGFPLETQYF.

V is TRBV19 and J is TRBJ2-1; D uncertain. The CDR3 has 16 residues. Germline-derived CDR1 and CDR2 are LNHDA and SQIVND (reference sequence). V shed 7 bases and J shed 0 bases, with 16 bases lying between them. CDR3 DNA sequence: TGTGCCAGTAAGAGCAGTCTGGGTAGCTCCTACAATGAGCAGTTCTTC. This translates into CASKSSLGSSYNEQFF.

The V gene is TRBV24-1, the J gene TRBJ1-2, with 11 bases identical to TRBD1. CDR1 and CDR2 (germline): KGHDR, SFDVKD. J lost 9 bases, V lost 3 bases, and 2 bases had no gene match. This CDR3 region has 13 residues. Here the CDR3 DNA reads TGTGCCACCAGTGATGGGACAGGGGGAAGCTACACCTTC. It specifies CATSDGTGGSYTF.

The chain has TRBV2 and TRBJ1-3; tentatively, D is TRBD1 (6 bases). The CDR3 sequence is 15 residues long. The V gene lost 3 bases and the J gene lost 0 bases, with 9 bases spanning the gap. Germline assignment: CDR1 SNHLY and CDR2 FYNNEI. This CDR3 is CASSEGASSGNTIYF. CDR3 nucleotide sequence: TGTGCCAGCAGTGAGGGGGCAAGCTCTGGAAACACCATATATTTT.

This clonotype was counted at least ten times. The chain links TRBV27 to TRBJ1-6; D not certain. The V end lost 4 bases, the J end lost 7 bases, and 14 bases lay between the germline ends. Per germline, CDR1 MNHEY and CDR2 SMNVEV (reference sequence). CDR3 length: 15 residues. CDR3 DNA: TGTGCCAGCAGTTCGCGAACAGAAGAGAATTCACCCCTCCACTTT. Protein product: CASSSRTEENSPLHF.

This rearrangement joins TRBV9 to TRBJ1-3, with D hard to call. Trimming left V 0 bases short and J 0 bases short, with 10 bases between. Germline CDR1 SGDLS, CDR2 YYNGEE. There are 16 residues in the CDR3. The CDR3 protein is CASSVAGSHSGNTIYF. The CDR3 DNA reads TGTGCCAGCAGCGTAGCGGGCAGCCACTCTGGAAACACCATATATTTT.

This clonotype came up a few times. The chain links TRBV20-1 to TRBJ2-1; 13 nucleotides align to TRBD2. Trimming removed 5 bases from V and 7 bases from J; junction bases left unmatched: 11. Germline CDR1 reads DFQATT; CDR2 reads SNEGSKA (reference sequence). The CDR3 runs 16 residues. CDR3 sequence (DNA): TGCAGTGCTCTACTCGGGACTAGCGGGGCGTGGAATGAGCAGTTCTTC. This codes for CSALLGTSGAWNEQFF.

This clonotype has ten or more counts. V gene TRBV21-1 combines with J gene TRBJ2-2; the DNA was not compared with TRBD1, the D call given in the table. TRBV21-1 is tagged as a pseudogene. The CDR3 is 17 residues long. CDR3 residues: CASSKRTVPINTGELFF. CDR3 nucleotides: TGTGCCAGCAGCAAAAGGACAGTCCCAATTAACACCGGGGAGCTGTTTTTT.